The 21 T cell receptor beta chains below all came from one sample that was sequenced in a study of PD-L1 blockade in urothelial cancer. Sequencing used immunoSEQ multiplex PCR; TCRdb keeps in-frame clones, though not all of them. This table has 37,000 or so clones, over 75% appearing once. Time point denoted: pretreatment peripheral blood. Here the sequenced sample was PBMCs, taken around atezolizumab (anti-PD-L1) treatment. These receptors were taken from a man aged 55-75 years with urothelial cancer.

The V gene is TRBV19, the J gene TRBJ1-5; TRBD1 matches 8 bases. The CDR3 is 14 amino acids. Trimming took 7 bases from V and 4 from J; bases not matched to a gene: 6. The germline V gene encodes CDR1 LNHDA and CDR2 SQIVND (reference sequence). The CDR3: CASNGQGPNQPQHF. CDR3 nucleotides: TGTGCCAGTAATGGACAGGGCCCTAATCAGCCCCAGCATTTT.

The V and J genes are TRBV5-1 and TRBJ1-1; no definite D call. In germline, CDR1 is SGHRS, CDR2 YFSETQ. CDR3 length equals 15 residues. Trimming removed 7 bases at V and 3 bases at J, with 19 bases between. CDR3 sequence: CASGNDGNADTEAFF. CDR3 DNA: TGCGCCAGCGGTAACGACGGAAACGCGGACACTGAAGCTTTCTTT.

The CDR3 DNA sequence: TGTGCCAGCAGTTACCTCCAAATTAGGGGGTACGAGCAGTTCTTC. Amino acids: CASSYLQIRGYEQFF. The chain employs TRBV6-5 and TRBJ2-1, with D possibly TRBD1 on 6 matching bases. In germline, CDR1 is MNHEY, CDR2 SVGAGI. V lost 2 bases and J 10 bases, leaving 18 bases between the germline ends. The CDR3 consists of 15 residues.

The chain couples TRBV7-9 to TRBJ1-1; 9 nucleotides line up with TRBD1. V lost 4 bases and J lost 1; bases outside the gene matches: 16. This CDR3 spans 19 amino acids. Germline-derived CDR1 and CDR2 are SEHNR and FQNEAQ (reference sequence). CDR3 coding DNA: TGTGCCAGCAGCTCTAGAATAGGGGGACAGGGCCAAGGGAACACTGAAGCTTTCTTT. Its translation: CASSSRIGGQGQGNTEAFF.

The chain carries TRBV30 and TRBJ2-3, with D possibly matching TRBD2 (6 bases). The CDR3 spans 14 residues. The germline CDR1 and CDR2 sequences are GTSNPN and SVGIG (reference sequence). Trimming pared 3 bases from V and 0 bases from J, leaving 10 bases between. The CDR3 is CAWRRRGSTDTQYF. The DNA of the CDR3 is TGTGCCTGGAGGCGCCGGGGGAGCACAGATACGCAGTATTTT. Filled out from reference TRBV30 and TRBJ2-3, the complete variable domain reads SQTIHQWPATLVQPVGSPLSLECTVEGTSNPNLYWYRQAAGRGLQLLFYSVGIGQISSEVPQNLSASRPQDRQFILSSKKLLLSDSGFYLCAWRRRGSTDTQYFGPGTRLTVL.

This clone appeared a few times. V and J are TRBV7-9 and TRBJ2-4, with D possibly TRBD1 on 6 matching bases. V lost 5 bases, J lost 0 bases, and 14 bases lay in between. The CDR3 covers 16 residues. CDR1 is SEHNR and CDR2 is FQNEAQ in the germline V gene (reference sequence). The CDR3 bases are TGTGCCAGCAGCCGCCGGGACAAACAAGCCAAAAACATTCAGTACTTC. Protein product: CASSRRDKQAKNIQYF. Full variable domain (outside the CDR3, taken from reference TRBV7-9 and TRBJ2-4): DTGVSQNPRHKITKRGQNVTFRCDPISEHNRLYWYRQTLGQGPEFLTYFQNEAQLEKSRLLSDRFSAERPKGSFSTLEIQRTEQGDSAMYLCASSRRDKQAKNIQYFGAGTRLSVL.

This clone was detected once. CDR3 protein: CASSLTSGSTGEQYF. As DNA, the CDR3 is TGTGCCAGCAGCTTAACTAGCGGGAGTACGGGGGAGCAGTACTTC. The genes are TRBV7-3 and TRBJ2-7; TRBD2 aligns across 9 bases. Per germline, CDR1 SGHTA and CDR2 FQGTGA. The CDR3 is made up of 15 amino acids. The ends lost 0 bases at V and 7 bases at J; junction bases unmatched: 7.

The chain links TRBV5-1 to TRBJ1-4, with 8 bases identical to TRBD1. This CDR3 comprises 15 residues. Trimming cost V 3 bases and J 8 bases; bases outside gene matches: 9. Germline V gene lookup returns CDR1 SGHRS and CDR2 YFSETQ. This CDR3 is CASSYGQGVGEKLFF. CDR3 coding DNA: TGCGCCAGCAGCTACGGACAGGGCGTTGGCGAAAAACTGTTTTTT.

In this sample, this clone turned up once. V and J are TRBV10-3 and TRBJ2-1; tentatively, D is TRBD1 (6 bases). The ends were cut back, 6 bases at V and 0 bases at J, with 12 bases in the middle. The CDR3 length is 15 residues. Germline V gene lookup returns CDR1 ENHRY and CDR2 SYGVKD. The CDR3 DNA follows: TGTGCCATCAGCCTACAGGGTAGCTCCTACAATGAGCAGTTCTTC. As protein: CAISLQGSSYNEQFF.

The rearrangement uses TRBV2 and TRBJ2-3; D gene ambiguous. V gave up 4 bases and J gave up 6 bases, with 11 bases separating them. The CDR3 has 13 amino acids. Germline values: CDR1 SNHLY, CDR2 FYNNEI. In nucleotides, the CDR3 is TGTGCCAGCAGTGTTATCTTGAGGGATACGCAGTATTTT. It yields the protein CASSVILRDTQYF.

The CDR3 loop is CASSREGLATYEQYF. For the CDR3, the DNA is TGTGCCAGCAGTCGAGAGGGACTAGCGACCTACGAGCAGTACTTC. The gene calls are TRBV9 and TRBJ2-7, with 10 bases identical to TRBD2. The CDR3 runs 15 residues. Germline V gene data show CDR1 as SGDLS and CDR2 as YYNGEE. V was clipped by 5 bases and J by 2 bases; unmatched bases: 7. Full variable domain (remainder filled in from reference TRBV9 and TRBJ2-7): DSGVTQTPKHLITATGQRVTLRCSPRSGDLSVYWYQQSLDQGLQFLIQYYNGEERAKGNILERFSAQQFPDLHSELNLSSLELGDSALYFCASSREGLATYEQYFGPGTRLTVT.

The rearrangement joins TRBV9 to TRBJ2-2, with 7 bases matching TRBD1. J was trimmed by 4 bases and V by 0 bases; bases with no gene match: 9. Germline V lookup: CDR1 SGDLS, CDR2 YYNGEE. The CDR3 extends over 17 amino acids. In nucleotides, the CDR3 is TGTGCCAGCAGCGTAGCCCCGGACAGGCAGATCACCGGGGAGCTGTTTTTT. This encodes CASSVAPDRQITGELFF.

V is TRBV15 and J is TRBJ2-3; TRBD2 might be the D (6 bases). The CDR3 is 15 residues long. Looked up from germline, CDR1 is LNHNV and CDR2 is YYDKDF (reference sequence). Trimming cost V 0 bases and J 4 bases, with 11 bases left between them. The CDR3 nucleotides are TGTGCCACCAGCAGAGATGAGGGAGGCGCAGATACGCAGTATTTT. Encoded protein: CATSRDEGGADTQYF.

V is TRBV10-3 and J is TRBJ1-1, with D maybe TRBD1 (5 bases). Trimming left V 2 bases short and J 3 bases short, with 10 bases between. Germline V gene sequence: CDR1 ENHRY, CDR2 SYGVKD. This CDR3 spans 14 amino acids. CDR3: CAISEGQGYTEAFF. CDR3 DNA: TGTGCCATCAGTGAGGGGCAGGGTTACACTGAAGCTTTCTTT.

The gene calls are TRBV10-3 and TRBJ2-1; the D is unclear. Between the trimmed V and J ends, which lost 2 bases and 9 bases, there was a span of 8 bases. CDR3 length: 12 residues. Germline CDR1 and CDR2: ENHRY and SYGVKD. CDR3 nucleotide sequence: TGTGCCATCAGTGAGGTTTCTAGTGAGCAGTTCTTC. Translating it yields CAISEVSSEQFF.

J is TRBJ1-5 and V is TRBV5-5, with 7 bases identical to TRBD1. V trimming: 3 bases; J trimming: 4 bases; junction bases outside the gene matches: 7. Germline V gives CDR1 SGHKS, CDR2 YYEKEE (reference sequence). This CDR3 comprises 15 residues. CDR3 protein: CASSSSRQGNQPQHF. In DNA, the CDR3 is TGTGCCAGCAGCTCTTCCAGACAGGGTAATCAGCCCCAGCATTTT.

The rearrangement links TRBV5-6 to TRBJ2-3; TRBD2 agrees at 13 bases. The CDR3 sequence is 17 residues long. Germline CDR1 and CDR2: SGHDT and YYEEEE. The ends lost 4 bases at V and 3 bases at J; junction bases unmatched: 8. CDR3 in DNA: TGTGCCAGCAGCCCTGGACTAGCGGGAGTGAGTACAGATACGCAGTATTTT. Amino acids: CASSPGLAGVSTDTQYF.

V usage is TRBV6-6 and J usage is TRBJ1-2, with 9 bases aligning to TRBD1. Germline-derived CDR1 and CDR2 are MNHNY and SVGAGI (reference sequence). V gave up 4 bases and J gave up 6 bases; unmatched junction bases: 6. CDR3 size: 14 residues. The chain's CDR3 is CASSWDRERDGYTF. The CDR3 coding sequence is TGTGCCAGCAGTTGGGACAGGGAACGGGATGGCTACACCTTC.

The CDR3 region is CASSLGQGAENSPLHF. As DNA, the CDR3 is TGTGCCAGCAGCCTCGGACAGGGGGCTGAAAATTCACCCCTCCACTTT. The gene calls are TRBV14 and TRBJ1-6; TRBD1 agrees at 11 bases. Trimming removed 4 bases from V and 7 bases from J; junction bases left unmatched: 6. The V gene's germline CDR1 is SGHDN and CDR2 FVKESK. The CDR3 is 16 residues long. Full variable domain (rest looked up from reference TRBV14 and TRBJ1-6): EAGVTQFPSHSVIEKGQTVTLRCDPISGHDNLYWYRRVMGKEIKFLLHFVKESKQDESGMPNNRFLAERTGGTYSTLKVQPAELEDSGVYFCASSLGQGAENSPLHFGNGTRLTVT.

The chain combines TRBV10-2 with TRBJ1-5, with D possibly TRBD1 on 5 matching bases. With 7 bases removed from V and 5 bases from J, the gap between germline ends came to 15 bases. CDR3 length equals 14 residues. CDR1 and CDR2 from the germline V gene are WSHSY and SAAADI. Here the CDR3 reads CASTAGGVHQPQHF. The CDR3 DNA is TGCGCCAGCACCGCTGGAGGGGTCCATCAGCCCCAGCATTTT.

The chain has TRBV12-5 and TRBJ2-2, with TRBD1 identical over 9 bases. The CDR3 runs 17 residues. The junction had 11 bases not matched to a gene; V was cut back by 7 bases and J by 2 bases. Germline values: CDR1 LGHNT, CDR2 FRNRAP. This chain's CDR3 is CASVQDRGDGNTGELFF. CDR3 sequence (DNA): TGTGCTAGTGTCCAGGACAGGGGCGACGGAAACACCGGGGAGCTGTTTTTT.